The rows below give T cell receptor beta chains drawn from one sample of a study of breast tumors, draining lymph nodes, adjacent tissues. TCRdb reprocessed the multiplex PCR reads via MiXCR and lists one record per CDR3 protein. The table shows about 150,000 distinct CDR3 sequences, with approximately 20% occurring only once. Material: axillary lymph node tissue. These receptors came from a female donor with breast cancer. Some clones in this sample may be carry-over from other donors' samples. The CDR3 runs from the conserved cysteine through the conserved F or W. D genes are given only for firm matches. A clone size is listed for some rows: how often the clone was seen (once, few, many), or a class if it is expanded.

>TRBV19|TRBJ1-4|TRBD1|-
CASSTTGGGEKLFF
TGTGCCAGTAGTACTACAGGGGGAGGTGAAAAACTGTTTTTT
>TRBV7-2|TRBJ2-7|TRBD2|many
CASSVLAGSYEQYF
TGTGCCAGCAGCGTACTAGCGGGGTCCTACGAGCAGTACTTC
>TRBV28|TRBJ1-5|-|-
CASSFTAIHSNQPQHF
TGTGCCAGCAGTTTCACCGCAATACACTCCAATCAGCCCCAGCATTTT
>TRBV19|TRBJ1-5|TRBD1|few
CASSMGTGVNSNQPQHF
TGTGCCAGTAGTATGGGGACAGGGGTCAATAGCAATCAGCCCCAGCATTTT
>TRBV3-1|TRBJ2-2|TRBD1|-
CASSQVLRDREHRGAVF
TGTGCCAGCAGCCAAGTCCTCCGGGACAGAGAACACCGGGGAGCCGTTTTT
>TRBV4-1|TRBJ2-7|TRBD2|many
CASSLIAGVGEQYF
TGCGCCAGCAGCCTGATAGCGGGGGTCGGCGAGCAGTACTTC
>TRBV4-1|TRBJ2-2|TRBD1|many
CASSQDLIGQGNTGELFF
TGCGCCAGCAGCCAAGATCTTATAGGACAGGGGAACACCGGGGAGCTGTTTTTT
>TRBV28|TRBJ2-2|-|few
CASSLSGVGNRAGELFF
TGTGCCAGCAGTTTATCCGGCGTCGGGAATAGGGCCGGGGAGCTGTTTTTT
>TRBV6-2/TRBV6-3|TRBJ2-7|TRBD2|many
CASSYAGGPYEQYF
TGTGCCAGCAGTTACGCGGGAGGCCCCTACGAGCAGTACTTC
>TRBV7-9|TRBJ1-4|-|many
CASSLDTGHEKLFF
TGTGCCAGCAGCTTAGACACCGGGCATGAAAAACTGTTTTTT
>TRBV7-9|TRBJ2-7|TRBD1|-
CASSPGQGCEQYF
TGTGCCAGCAGCCCGGGACAGGGTTGCGAGCAGTACTTC
>TRBV18|TRBJ2-5|-|many
CASSPGEETQYF
TGTGCCAGCTCACCAGGGGAAGAGACCCAGTACTTC
>TRBV6-6|TRBJ1-6|TRBD1|many
CASSYRGPNSPLHF
TGTGCCAGCAGTTACAGGGGGCCTAATTCACCCCTCCACTTT
>TRBV28|TRBJ2-1|TRBD2|many
CASRAGRGNEQFF
TGTGCCAGCAGAGCGGGAAGGGGAAATGAGCAGTTCTTC
>TRBV12-3/TRBV12-4|TRBJ1-5|TRBD1|many
CASSAHRGGNQPQHF
TGTGCCAGCAGCGCTCACAGGGGCGGAAATCAGCCCCAGCATTTT
>TRBV30|TRBJ2-7|-|-
CAWSGGGGGVKFYEQYF
TGTGCCTGGAGTGGCGGTGGAGGGGGCGTTAAATTCTACGAGCAGTACTTC
>TRBV18|TRBJ2-1|-|few
CASSPLRGGNEQFF
TGTGCCAGCTCACCACTCCGAGGTGGCAATGAGCAGTTCTTC
>TRBV11-2|TRBJ2-7|TRBD2|many
CASSLMTSGRFYEQYF
TGTGCCAGCAGCTTAATGACTAGCGGGAGGTTCTACGAGCAGTACTTC
>TRBV7-2|TRBJ2-7|TRBD2|many
CASSPLTTSGVQQYF
TGTGCCAGCAGCCCGCTCACTACTAGCGGGGTCCAGCAGTACTTC
>TRBV5-1|TRBJ2-7|TRBD2|many
CASSFGTTTYEQYF
TGCGCCAGCAGCTTTGGGACTACGACGTACGAGCAGTACTTC
>TRBV6-1|TRBJ2-3|-|many
CASSTRQGPDTQYF
TGTGCCAGCAGCACCCGCCAGGGCCCAGATACGCAGTATTTT
>TRBV7-3|TRBJ2-2|-|many
CASSSGNTGELFF
TGTGCCAGCAGCTCAGGGAACACCGGGGAGCTGTTTTTT
>TRBV6-5|TRBJ2-5|TRBD2|many
CASTKLGLAQETQYF
TGTGCCAGCACCAAGCTCGGACTAGCTCAAGAGACCCAGTACTTC
>TRBV20-1|TRBJ1-4|-|many
CSARGGGEKLFF
TGCAGTGCTAGAGGGGGCGGGGAAAAACTGTTTTTT
>TRBV20-1|TRBJ2-7|TRBD2|many
CSARAPLAGGPSVEQYF
TGCAGTGCTAGAGCCCCACTAGCGGGAGGGCCCTCGGTAGAGCAGTACTTC
>TRBV3-1|TRBJ2-3|TRBD2|few
CASSLSESGRRDTQYF
TGTGCCAGCAGCCTGAGTGAGAGCGGGAGGAGAGATACGCAGTATTTT
>TRBV5-4|TRBJ1-3|-|-
CASSLGWGSGNAIYF
TGTGCCAGCAGCTTGGGCTGGGGGAGTGGAAACGCCATATATTTT
>TRBV27|TRBJ2-4|-|few
CASSLPRSVHIQYF
TGTGCCAGCAGTTTACCACGGAGTGTGCACATTCAGTACTTC
>TRBV20-1|TRBJ2-7|TRBD2|-
CSARLAEVPSYEQYF
TGCAGTGCTAGACTAGCGGAAGTCCCTTCCTATGAGCAGTACTTC